This paragraph reports one T cell receptor beta chain. Its antigen is currently unknown. The germline V gene encodes CDR1 MGHDK and CDR2 SYGVNS. This CDR3 has 15 amino acids. The ends were cut back, 4 bases at V and 6 bases at J, with 18 bases in the middle. This sample is part of a study of early stage breast cancer tumors. Background on the study: Of some 17 invasive breast tumors, about a dozen were hormone receptor-positive, HER2-negative. Among some 12 ER+/PR+/HER2- tumors, eight were ductal, four lobular.

Here immunoSEQ multiplex PCR was the method, and the copy in TCRdb shows in-frame clones only, minus some. This table has about 38,000 clones, about 68% appearing once. Findings and limits, study-wide: Chain pairing and CD4, CD8 or FOXP3 expression were not captured. In 14 of 16 patients, blood comparison separated tumor from normal breast.

The chain carries TRBV25-1 and TRBJ1-2; D ambiguous. The sequenced sample was blood. The sequence was collected from a person aged 55 to 75 with breast cancer. The CDR3 sequence is CASSARTSVSHGYTF. CDR3 DNA sequence: TGTGCCAGCAGTGCGCGGACGTCCGTAAGCCATGGCTACACCTTC.